This is a list of T cell receptor beta chains from one sample in a study of blood T cell repertoires in COVID-19. TCRdb's copy holds only in-frame clones and misses some; the assay was immunoSEQ multiplex PCR. The repertoire holds more than 100,000 clones, roughly 87% seen once, with roughly 6% in the top ten. The sequenced material came from peripheral blood. Source of these receptors: a human donor in a cohort sampled during active COVID-19. Both conserved end residues are trimmed from each CDR3.

GWGRTANYGYT,11,TRBJ1-2,TRBV7-2
ASSPPETGGAYEQY,14,TRBJ2-7,TRBV18
ATSDAWTGSYGYT,13,TRBJ1-2,TRBV24-1
AISDLGASEQY,11,TRBJ2-7,TRBV10-3
ASSSGTGPNEKLF,13,TRBJ1-4,TRBV28
ASSETGGQPQH,11,TRBJ1-5,TRBV2
ASSLARASRLPGANVLT,17,TRBJ2-6,TRBV7-9
SATNYGYT,8,TRBJ1-2,TRBV20-1
AWRDRGDEKLF,11,TRBJ1-4,TRBV30
ASSQEDRANTGELF,14,TRBJ2-2,TRBV4-1
ASSDRGKTEAF,11,TRBJ1-1,TRBV11-1
ASSFWTGVADTQY,13,TRBJ2-3,TRBV27
ASSADSNQPQH,11,TRBJ1-5,TRBV27
ASSNPGQLYEQY,12,TRBJ2-7,TRBV27
ASSPLAGVYNEQF,13,TRBJ2-1,TRBV3-1/TRBV3-2
ASSNPGTGTYNEQF,14,TRBJ2-1,TRBV19
ASSQDTYRGPF,11,TRBJ1-1,TRBV4-2
ASSPLGSSYEQY,12,TRBJ2-7,TRBV7-7
ASSIQNTGELF,11,TRBJ2-2,TRBV19
ASSLYGRGRTEAF,13,TRBJ1-1,TRBV28
ASSIRYTGGTDTQY,14,TRBJ2-3,TRBV19
ASSLDPQGINEKLF,14,TRBJ1-4,TRBV11-2
ASSLAGRSTDTQY,13,TRBJ2-3,TRBV11-2
ASSENGLVNQPQH,13,TRBJ1-5,TRBV6-1
ASSLKGESALDQPQH,15,TRBJ1-5,TRBV5-7
ASNGLAGGSSYNEQF,15,TRBJ2-1,TRBV19
ASSLQANTEAF,11,TRBJ1-1,TRBV5-1
ASSPLEGLYNEQF,13,TRBJ2-1,TRBV5-1
ASREGRLLGGRNEKLF,16,TRBJ1-4,TRBV2
ASSLEGGALGEKLF,14,TRBJ1-4,TRBV5-4
ASASGSYEQY,10,TRBJ2-7,TRBV21-1
ASSSTQGRDLVEQY,14,TRBJ2-7,TRBV11-2
ASTSEGNTIY,10,TRBJ1-3,TRBV5-5
ASSSRDNYNEQF,12,TRBJ2-1,TRBV7-3
ASSVGLNYGYT,11,TRBJ1-2,TRBV12-3/TRBV12-4
ASRPLGGGLAKNIQY,15,TRBJ2-4,TRBV28
ASSQLTRLAGEYTDTQY,17,TRBJ2-3,TRBV4-1
ASSSRGWLAGGTTDTQY,17,TRBJ2-3,TRBV7-6
ASSFLSYEQY,10,TRBJ2-7,TRBV5-4
ASSRTGDRHSPLH,13,TRBJ1-6,TRBV7-9
ASSSSGVVTDTQY,13,TRBJ2-3,TRBV27
ASGKSGADTQY,11,TRBJ2-3,TRBV12-5
ASSILDGDTQY,11,TRBJ2-3,TRBV19
ASSLQGARSPLH,12,TRBJ1-6,TRBV5-6
SVDDGDRGLGYT,12,TRBJ1-2,TRBV29-1
ASSWGLVETQY,11,TRBJ2-5,TRBV5-5
ASSRVAGGYGYT,12,TRBJ1-2,TRBV18
ASSPSSAYTDTQY,13,TRBJ2-3,TRBV11-2
ASSLSGTGDFRQF,13,TRBJ2-1,TRBV2
SARAARGTEAF,11,TRBJ1-1,TRBV29-1
ASSLSWRGGPYEQY,14,.,TRBV7-3
ASSLTGQGQTQY,12,TRBJ2-5,TRBV5-1
ASALVSGGRETQY,13,TRBJ2-5,TRBV12-5
ASSLDQVTNTEAF,13,TRBJ1-1,TRBV7-9
ASSLGTGNYGYT,12,TRBJ1-2,TRBV7-9
ASSFRDRGRSDTQY,14,TRBJ2-3,TRBV19
ASSGTAFMNTEAF,13,TRBJ1-1,TRBV28